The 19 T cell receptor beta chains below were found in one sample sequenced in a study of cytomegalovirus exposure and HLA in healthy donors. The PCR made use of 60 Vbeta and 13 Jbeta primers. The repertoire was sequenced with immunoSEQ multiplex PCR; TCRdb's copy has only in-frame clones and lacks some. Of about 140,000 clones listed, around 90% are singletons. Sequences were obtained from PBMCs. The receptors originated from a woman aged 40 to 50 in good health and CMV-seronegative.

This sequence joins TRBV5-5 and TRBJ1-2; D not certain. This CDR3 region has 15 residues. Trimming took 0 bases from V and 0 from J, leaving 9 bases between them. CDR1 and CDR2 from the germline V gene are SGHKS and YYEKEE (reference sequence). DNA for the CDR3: TGTGCCAGCAGCTTGGGGACTACAGCTAACTATGGCTACACCTTC. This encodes CASSLGTTANYGYTF.

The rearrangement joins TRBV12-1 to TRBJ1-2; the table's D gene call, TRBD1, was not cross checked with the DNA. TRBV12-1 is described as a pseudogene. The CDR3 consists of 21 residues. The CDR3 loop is CASSFAPGVAARGPHYDGYTF. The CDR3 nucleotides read TGTGCCAGCAGCTTTGCGCCTGGGGTTGCTGCTAGGGGGCCACACTACGATGGCTACACCTTC.

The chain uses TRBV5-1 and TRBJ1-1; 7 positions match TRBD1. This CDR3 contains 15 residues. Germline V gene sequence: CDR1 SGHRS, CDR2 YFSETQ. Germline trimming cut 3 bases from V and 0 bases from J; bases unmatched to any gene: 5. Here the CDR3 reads CASSSTGTVNTEAFF. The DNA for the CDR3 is TGCGCCAGCAGCTCCACCGGGACAGTGAACACTGAAGCTTTCTTT. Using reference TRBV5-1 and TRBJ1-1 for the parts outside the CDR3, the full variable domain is KAGVTQTPRYLIKTRGQQVTLSCSPISGHRSVSWYQQTPGQGLQFLFEYFSETQRNKGNFPGRFSGRQFSNSRSEMNVSTLELGDSALYLCASSSTGTVNTEAFFGQGTRLTVV.

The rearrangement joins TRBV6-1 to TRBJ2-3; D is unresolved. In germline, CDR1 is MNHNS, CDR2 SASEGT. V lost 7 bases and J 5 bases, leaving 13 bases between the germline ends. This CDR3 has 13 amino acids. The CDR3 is CASKENLRDTQYF. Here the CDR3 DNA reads TGTGCCAGCAAGGAGAATCTGAGAGATACGCAGTATTTT.

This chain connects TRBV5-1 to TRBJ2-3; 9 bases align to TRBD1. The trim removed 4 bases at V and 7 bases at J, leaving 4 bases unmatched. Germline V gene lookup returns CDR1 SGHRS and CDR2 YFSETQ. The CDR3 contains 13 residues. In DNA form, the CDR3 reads TGCGCCAGCAGCCCGGACAGGGGTTATACGCAGTATTTT. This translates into CASSPDRGYTQYF.

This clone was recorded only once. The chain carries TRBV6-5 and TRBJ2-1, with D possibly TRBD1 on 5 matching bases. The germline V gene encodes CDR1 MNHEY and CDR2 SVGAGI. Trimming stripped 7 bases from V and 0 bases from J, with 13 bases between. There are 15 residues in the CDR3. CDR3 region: CASKPQVGSYNEQFF. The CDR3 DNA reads TGTGCCAGCAAACCACAGGTTGGCTCCTACAATGAGCAGTTCTTC.

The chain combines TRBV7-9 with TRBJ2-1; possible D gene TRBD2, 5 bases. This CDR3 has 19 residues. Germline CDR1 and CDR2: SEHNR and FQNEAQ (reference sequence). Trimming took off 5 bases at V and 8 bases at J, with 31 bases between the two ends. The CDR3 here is CASSASWNLGSGLEDEQFF. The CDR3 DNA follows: TGTGCCAGCAGCGCATCATGGAATCTAGGGTCGGGCTTGGAGGATGAGCAGTTCTTC.

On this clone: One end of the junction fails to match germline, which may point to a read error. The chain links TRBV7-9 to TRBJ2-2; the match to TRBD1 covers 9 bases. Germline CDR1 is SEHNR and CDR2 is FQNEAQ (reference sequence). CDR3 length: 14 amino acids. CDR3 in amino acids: CSSIVQGAAGELFF. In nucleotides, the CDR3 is TGTTCCAGCATCGTACAGGGGGCAGCCGGGGAGCTGTTTTTT.

CDR3 sequence: CASSQDPMSDTQYF. The CDR3 DNA follows: TGCGCCAGCAGCCAAGATCCTATGTCAGATACGCAGTATTTT. V usage is TRBV4-1 and J usage is TRBJ2-3; D is undetermined. In germline, CDR1 is MGHRA, CDR2 YSYEKL. The CDR3 totals 14 residues. The V end lost 0 bases, the J end lost 4 bases, and 8 bases lay between the germline ends.

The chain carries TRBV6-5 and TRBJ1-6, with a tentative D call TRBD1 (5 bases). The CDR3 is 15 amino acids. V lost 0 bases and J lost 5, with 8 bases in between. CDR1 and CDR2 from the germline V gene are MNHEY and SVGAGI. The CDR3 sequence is CASSYSGLDNSPLHF. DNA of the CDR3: TGTGCCAGCAGTTACTCGGGACTGGATAATTCACCCCTCCACTTT.

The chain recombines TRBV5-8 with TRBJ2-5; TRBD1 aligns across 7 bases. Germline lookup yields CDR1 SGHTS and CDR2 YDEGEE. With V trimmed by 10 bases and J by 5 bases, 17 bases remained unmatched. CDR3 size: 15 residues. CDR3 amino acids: CAWAEGRGRGETQYF. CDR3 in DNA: TGTGCCTGGGCAGAAGGAAGGGGGCGAGGGGAGACCCAGTACTTC.

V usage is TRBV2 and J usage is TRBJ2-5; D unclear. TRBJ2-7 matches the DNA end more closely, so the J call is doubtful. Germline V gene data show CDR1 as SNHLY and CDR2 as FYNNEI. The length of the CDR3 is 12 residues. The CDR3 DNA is TGTGCCAGCAGCCAGGTACTGTACGAGCAGTACTTC. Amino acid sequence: CASSQVLYEQYF.

CDR3 region: CASSGSGTGDYGYTF. CDR3 bases: TGTGCCAGCAGTGGATCCGGGACAGGGGACTATGGCTACACCTTC. The chain has TRBV6-6 and TRBJ1-2; 10 positions agree with TRBD1. Germline V gene data show CDR1 as MNHNY and CDR2 as SVGAGI (reference sequence). The CDR3 consists of 15 residues. V lost 5 bases, J lost 3 bases, and 6 bases stayed unmatched.

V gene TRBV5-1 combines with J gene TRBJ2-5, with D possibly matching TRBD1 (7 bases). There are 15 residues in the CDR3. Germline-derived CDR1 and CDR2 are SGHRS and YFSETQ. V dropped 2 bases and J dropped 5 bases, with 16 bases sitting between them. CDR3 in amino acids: CASSFLPGGSETQYF. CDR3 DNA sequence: TGCGCCAGCAGCTTCCTCCCAGGGGGGAGTGAGACCCAGTACTTC.

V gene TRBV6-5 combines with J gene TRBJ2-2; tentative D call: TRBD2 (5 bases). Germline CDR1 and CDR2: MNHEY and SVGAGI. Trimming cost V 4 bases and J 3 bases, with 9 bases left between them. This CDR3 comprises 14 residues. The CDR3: CASSSPGYTGELFF. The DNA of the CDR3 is TGTGCCAGCAGTTCCCCGGGGTACACCGGGGAGCTGTTTTTT.

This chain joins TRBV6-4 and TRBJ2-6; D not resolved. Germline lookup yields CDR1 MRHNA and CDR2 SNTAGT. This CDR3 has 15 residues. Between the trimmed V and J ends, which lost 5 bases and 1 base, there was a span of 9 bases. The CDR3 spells CASSYVLSGANVLTF. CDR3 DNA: TGTGCCAGCAGTTACGTCCTATCTGGGGCCAACGTCCTGACTTTC.

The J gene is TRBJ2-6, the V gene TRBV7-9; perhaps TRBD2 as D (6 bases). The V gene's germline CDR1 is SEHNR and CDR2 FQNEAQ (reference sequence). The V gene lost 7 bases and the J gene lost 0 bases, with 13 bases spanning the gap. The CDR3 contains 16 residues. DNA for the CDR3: TGTGCCAGCACCCCGTCGGGACTCTCTGGGGCCAACGTCCTGACTTTC. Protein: CASTPSGLSGANVLTF.

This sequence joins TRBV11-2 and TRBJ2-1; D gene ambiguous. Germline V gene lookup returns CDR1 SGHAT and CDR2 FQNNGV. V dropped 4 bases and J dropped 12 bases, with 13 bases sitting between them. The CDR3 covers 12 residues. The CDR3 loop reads CASSSSGPVQFF. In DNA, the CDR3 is TGTGCCAGCAGCTCCTCAGGTCCTGTGCAGTTCTTC.

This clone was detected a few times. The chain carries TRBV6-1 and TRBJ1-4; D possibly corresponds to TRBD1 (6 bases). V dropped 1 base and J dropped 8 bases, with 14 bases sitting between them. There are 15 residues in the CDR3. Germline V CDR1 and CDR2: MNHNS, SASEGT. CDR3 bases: TGTGCCAGCAGTGAAGGCGGGGGCCGGAGAGAAAAACTGTTTTTT. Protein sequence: CASSEGGGRREKLFF.